This T cell receptor beta chain was captured in a study of a mutant IDH1 vaccine in newly diagnosed glioma. For the study at large: Pretreatment consisted of radiotherapy, temozolomide, or both, with most receiving both.

Described time point: week 11, during vaccination. Vaccination comprised doses that each held 300 ug of mutant IDH1 20-mer peptide, plus topical imiquimod. Astrocytomas that were new, WHO grade 3 or 4, IDH1-mutant and ATRX-lost were present in the donors. This clone showed up just once. The antigen is unknown. Method: immunoSEQ multiplex PCR; TCRdb's copy keeps in-frame clones and lacks some. Of about 32,000 clones in the sample, just under 80% are singletons; the top ten hold over 20%. Germline V gene sequence: CDR1 LNHNV, CDR2 YYDKDF (reference sequence). The germline V and J ends were trimmed by 0 bases and 1 base, with 9 bases remaining between them. This CDR3 contains 15 residues.

The V gene is TRBV15, the J gene TRBJ1-1; D is unresolved. This TCR came from a man aged 25 to 45 with glioma. The starting material was PBMCs, obtained from a glioma patient whose treatment included an IDH1 peptide vaccine. The CDR3 DNA follows: TGTGCCACCAGCAGAGATAATGGAGCGAACACTGAAGCTTTCTTT. Its translation: CATSRDNGANTEAFF.